A single sample gave rise to the 23 T cell receptor beta chains below, sequenced in a study of blood T cells in healthy people across ages (dated by TCRdb to the mid-2010s). Library generation was performed with 5' RACE. The data were produced on an Illumina HiSeq 2500. A second PCR of about 6 to 11 cycles was performed with a sample-barcoded 5' primer and a J-beta primer mix. The public reads were reanalyzed by TCRdb: fastp trimming at Q25, MiXCR alignment, in-frame beta chains only. Identical CDR3 proteins give one entry, which carries the most common genes and DNA. Across this sample there are hundreds of thousands of distinct CDR3 sequences, with less than 25% seen only once. Roughly 10% of the sample rests with the top ten. This same sample was also taken into another study, of T cells of mothers and their children.

Specimen: blood. The receptors come from a boy between 10 and 17 years old in good health.

The sample holds many counts of this clonotype. The J gene is TRBJ2-2, the V gene TRBV29-1; the D call may be TRBD1 or TRBD2 (5 bases each). CDR3 length: 14 amino acids. CDR1 and CDR2 (germline): SQVTM, ANQGSEA. The V end lost 4 bases, the J end lost 5 bases, and 14 bases lay between the germline ends. CDR3 in DNA: TGCAGCGTTGTAGGGACGAAGGGTACCGGGGAGCTGTTTTTT. The encoded protein is CSVVGTKGTGELFF.

This clonotype has a handful of counts. The chain couples TRBV5-5 to TRBJ1-2; D gene unclear. V lost 4 bases and J 2 bases, leaving 18 bases between the germline ends. CDR1 and CDR2 (germline): SGHKS, YYEKEE (reference sequence). This CDR3 region has 16 residues. DNA for the CDR3: TGTGCCAGCAGCGGCGCGGTCGGGAAGGCAAACTATGGCTACACCTTC. Translation: CASSGAVGKANYGYTF. Using reference TRBV5-5 and TRBJ1-2 for the parts outside the CDR3, the full variable domain is DAGVTQSPTHLIKTRGQQVTLRCSPISGHKSVSWYQQVLGQGPQFIFQYYEKEERGRGNFPDRFSARQFPNYSSELNVNALLLGDSALYLCASSGAVGKANYGYTFGSGTRLTVV.

This clonotype was observed a few times. The V and J genes are TRBV9 and TRBJ2-7, with 8 nucleotides matching TRBD1. The CDR3 contains 16 residues. V lost 0 bases and J lost 0; bases outside the gene matches: 5. Germline V gene lookup returns CDR1 SGDLS and CDR2 YYNGEE. The CDR3 nucleotides are TGTGCCAGCAGCGTAGACTCCGGGACAGGCTCCTACGAGCAGTACTTC. Protein: CASSVDSGTGSYEQYF.

The genes are TRBV3-1 and TRBJ2-7; D is uncertain. CDR1 and CDR2 (germline): LGHDT, YNNKEL (reference sequence). V gave up 2 bases and J gave up 6 bases, with 8 bases separating them. This CDR3 spans 12 amino acids. The CDR3 bases are TGTGCCAGCAGCCAATCAAGTCCCGAGCAGTACTTC. Translated, it gives CASSQSSPEQYF.

The chain recombines TRBV3-1 with TRBJ2-3, with 7 bases aligning to TRBD2. Germline V gene data show CDR1 as LGHDT and CDR2 as YNNKEL (reference sequence). Trimming took 0 bases from V and 6 from J; bases not matched to a gene: 9. The CDR3 totals 16 residues. CDR3 region: CASSQDPRAGADTQYF. CDR3 DNA: TGTGCCAGCAGCCAAGACCCCCGGGCGGGAGCGGATACGCAGTATTTT.

The chain recombines TRBV5-1 with TRBJ1-5; D remains ambiguous. CDR1 and CDR2 (germline): SGHRS, YFSETQ. The length of the CDR3 is 14 residues. V lost 3 bases to trimming and J lost 8 bases, with 15 bases between them. CDR3 bases: TGCGCCAGCAGCTCGGGTTCAGGCGAGGAGCCCCAGCATTTT. Its protein is CASSSGSGEEPQHF.

This clonotype appeared a few times. The V call is TRBV18, the J call TRBJ2-2, with a weak D call TRBD2 (5 bases). This CDR3 is built from 15 residues. V lost 2 bases and J 1 base, leaving 8 bases between the germline ends. Germline assignment: CDR1 KGHSH and CDR2 LQKENI. The CDR3 loop is CASSPRTLNTGELFF. CDR3 nucleotide sequence: TGTGCCAGCTCACCAAGGACTTTGAACACCGGGGAGCTGTTTTTT.

This clonotype occurred a few times. The gene calls are TRBV3-1 and TRBJ1-6; D possibly corresponds to TRBD1 (5 bases). The length of the CDR3 is 19 residues. Between the trimmed V and J ends, which lost 0 bases and 0 bases, there was a span of 15 bases. Looked up from germline, CDR1 is LGHDT and CDR2 is YNNKEL (reference sequence). The chain's CDR3 is CASSQEPGAVGSYNSPLHF. The DNA for the CDR3 is TGTGCCAGCAGCCAAGAGCCCGGGGCGGTAGGCTCCTATAATTCACCCCTCCACTTT.

The V call is TRBV7-2, the J call TRBJ2-3; maybe TRBD1 (6 bases). Per germline, CDR1 SGHTA and CDR2 FQGNSA. The ends were cut back, 7 bases at V and 0 bases at J, with 11 bases in the middle. This CDR3 contains 14 residues. The CDR3 reads CASKTDRSTDTQYF. CDR3 sequence (DNA): TGTGCCAGCAAGACGGACAGAAGCACAGATACGCAGTATTTT. Based on the CDR3 plus reference TRBV7-2 and TRBJ2-3, the full variable domain is GAGVSQSPSNKVTEKGKDVELRCDPISGHTALYWYRQSLGQGLEFLIYFQGNSAPDKSGLPSDRFSAERTGGSVSTLTIQRTQQEDSAVYLCASKTDRSTDTQYFGPGTRLTVL.

The V call is TRBV5-1, the J call TRBJ1-1; D gene unclear. The V end lost 0 bases, the J end lost 0 bases, and 12 bases lay between the germline ends. The CDR3 has 16 residues. The V gene's germline CDR1 is SGHRS and CDR2 YFSETQ. CDR3: CASSLGVRTMNTEAFF. The CDR3 nucleotides are TGCGCCAGCAGCTTGGGGGTCCGGACCATGAACACTGAAGCTTTCTTT.

The chain is built from TRBV11-2 and TRBJ1-2; tentatively, D is TRBD1 (5 bases). There are 14 residues in the CDR3. CDR1 is SGHAT, CDR2 FQNNGV, per germline. V lost 5 bases and J lost 8, with 18 bases in between. CDR3 coding DNA: TGTGCCAGCAGCCTCACCGGGGGATCGGGGGGCTACACCTTC. Translation gives CASSLTGGSGGYTF.

The chain recombines TRBV15 with TRBJ1-1; 9 bases match TRBD1. The CDR3 is 14 amino acids. The trim removed 4 bases at V and 5 bases at J, leaving 5 bases unmatched. The germline V gene has CDR1 LNHNV and CDR2 YYDKDF (reference sequence). CDR3 residues: CATSTGTGRTEAFF. The CDR3 DNA reads TGTGCCACCAGCACCGGGACAGGGAGGACTGAAGCTTTCTTT.

This clonotype was counted many times. The V gene is TRBV11-2, the J gene TRBJ2-4, with TRBD2 matching 9 bases. Per germline, CDR1 SGHAT and CDR2 FQNNGV. The CDR3 loop spans 17 amino acids. Unmatched junction bases numbered 4, after V lost 1 base and J lost 0 bases. CDR3 bases: TGTGCCAGCAGCTTAGGCGGACTAGCGAAAGCCAAAAACATTCAGTACTTC. Protein sequence: CASSLGGLAKAKNIQYF. Combining the CDR3 with reference TRBV11-2 and TRBJ2-4 gives the whole variable domain EAGVAQSPRYKIIEKRQSVAFWCNPISGHATLYWYQQILGQGPKLLIQFQNNGVVDDSQLPKDRFSAERLKGVDSTLKIQPAKLEDSAVYLCASSLGGLAKAKNIQYFGAGTRLSVL.

As DNA, the CDR3 is TGCAGTGCCCCTGGGATAGTCGGCTACGAGCAGTACTTC. This sequence encodes CSAPGIVGYEQYF. The chain joins TRBV20-1 to TRBJ2-5; no reliable D call. The J call could be wrong; TRBJ2-7 is a better fit for the DNA end. Germline lookup yields CDR1 DFQATT and CDR2 SNEGSKA (reference sequence). The CDR3 extends over 13 amino acids.

The CDR3 nucleotides read TGTGCCACCAGCAGTCTCCCCGGGACTAGCGGCTACGAGCAGTACTTC. This sequence encodes CATSSLPGTSGYEQYF. The V and J genes are TRBV15 and TRBJ2-7, with TRBD2 matching over 11 bases. V trimming: 3 bases; J trimming: 3 bases; junction bases outside the gene matches: 7. From germline, CDR1 is LNHNV and CDR2 YYDKDF (reference sequence). The CDR3 spans 16 residues.

This clonotype has a count of ten or more. The genes are TRBV28 and TRBJ2-5; 11 positions match TRBD2. Per the germline V gene, CDR1 is MDHEN and CDR2 is SYDVKM. J gave up 2 bases and V 6 bases, and 5 bases lay outside the gene matches. The CDR3 contains 15 residues. The DNA for the CDR3 is TGTGCCAGCAGCGTGGGGACTAGCGGACAAGAGACCCAGTACTTC. Protein product: CASSVGTSGQETQYF.

The chain links TRBV28 to TRBJ1-5, with 7 nucleotides matching TRBD1. The CDR3 is 17 residues long. The ends lost 8 bases at V and 0 bases at J; junction bases unmatched: 13. Per germline, CDR1 MDHEN and CDR2 SYDVKM. As DNA, the CDR3 is TGTGCCAGCCGGGACAGCTCGTTTGGCCATAGCAATCAGCCCCAGCATTTT. It specifies CASRDSSFGHSNQPQHF.

The V and J genes are TRBV6-1 and TRBJ1-1, with no clear D. Germline values: CDR1 MNHNS, CDR2 SASEGT. CDR3 length: 15 amino acids. The V end was cut by 1 base, the J end by 0 bases, with 9 bases between. The CDR3 bases are TGTGCCAGCAGTGAAGATGCAGACATGAACACTGAAGCTTTCTTT. Its protein is CASSEDADMNTEAFF.

This CDR3 is CSVAIGTGGQETQYF. The CDR3 nucleotides read TGCAGCGTCGCCATCGGGACAGGGGGCCAAGAGACCCAGTACTTC. The chain is built from TRBV29-1 and TRBJ2-1, with 11 bases aligning to TRBD1. The last part of the DNA fits TRBJ2-5 better; the J call may be wrong. Germline CDR1 is SQVTM and CDR2 is ANQGSEA. The CDR3 totals 15 residues.

Notes on this clonotype: The junction departs from the called germline gene at one end, perhaps through a read error. The rearrangement joins TRBV5-1 to TRBJ2-2; 8 bases agree with TRBD1. Germline V CDR1 and CDR2: SGHRS, YFSETQ. CDR3 size: 15 residues. CDR3 sequence (DNA): TGCGCCAGCAGCTGGACAGGGTCGGACACCGGGGAGCTGCCTTTT. This sequence encodes CASSWTGSDTGELPF.

Concerning this clonotype: A read error may explain this, as a much larger clone is one base away. The V gene is TRBV12-3 or TRBV12-4, the J gene TRBJ2-3; D ambiguous. The last part of the DNA fits TRBJ1-5 better; the J call may be wrong. The CDR3 runs 12 residues. The CDR3 region is CASSLVADTQHF. CDR3 DNA sequence: TGTGCCAGCAGTTTAGTCGCAGATACGCAGCATTTT.

This chain uses TRBV4-3 with TRBJ2-2; 7 bases are shared with TRBD2. The CDR3 is made up of 17 amino acids. Germline V gene data show CDR1 as LGHNA and CDR2 as YSLEER. V dropped 0 bases and J dropped 3; count of bases not matched to a gene: 7. This CDR3 is CASSQDPERDDTGELFF. CDR3 DNA: TGCGCCAGCAGCCAAGATCCTGAGCGGGACGACACCGGGGAGCTGTTTTTT.

This clonotype was counted only a few times. The V and J genes are TRBV25-1 and TRBJ2-2; D is unclear. The CDR3 length is 11 residues. Looked up from germline, CDR1 is MGHDK and CDR2 is SYGVNS. Deletions cut 7 bases from V and 8 bases from J, with 8 bases between. This chain's CDR3 is CASNRIGELFF. The CDR3 DNA reads as TGTGCCAGCAATAGAATAGGGGAGCTGTTTTTT.